Presented here are 13 T cell receptor beta chains from one specimen sequenced in a study of blood T cell repertoires in COVID-19. Assay used: immunoSEQ multiplex PCR; TCRdb lists only in-frame clones, some missing. This sample has over 350,000 clones; around 86% occur once, and the top ten carry 1.4%. The sample was peripheral blood. The receptors were gathered from a woman in her twenties or thirties with active or convalescent COVID-19.

V and J are TRBV3-1 (or the pseudogene TRBV3-2) and TRBJ1-2, with D possibly TRBD1 on 6 matching bases. V lost 5 bases and J lost 8, with 18 bases in between. The germline V gene has CDR1 LGHDT and CDR2 YNNKEL (reference sequence). This CDR3 spans 14 amino acids. The CDR3 is CASSFRTDQGGYTF. In nucleotides, the CDR3 is TGTGCCAGCAGCTTTCGGACAGACCAGGGGGGCTACACCTTC.

The chain carries TRBV15 and TRBJ2-5; D not certain. Germline CDR1 reads LNHNV; CDR2 reads YYDKDF (reference sequence). Trimming shortened V by 0 bases and J by 4 bases, and 6 bases separated the two germline ends. This CDR3 contains 13 residues. The CDR3 is CATSRDRLETQYF. For the CDR3, the DNA is TGTGCCACCAGCAGAGATCGGTTAGAGACCCAGTACTTC.

V usage is TRBV19 and J usage is TRBJ1-3, with a weak D call TRBD1 (5 bases). CDR1 LNHDA and CDR2 SQIVND come from the germline V gene (reference sequence). CDR3 length: 15 amino acids. Trimming removed 10 bases at V and 2 bases at J, with 18 bases between. Here the CDR3 DNA reads TGTGCCACAAAAACAGGCCATGGTACTGGAAACACCATATATTTT. Translation gives CATKTGHGTGNTIYF.

The V call is TRBV7-9, the J call TRBJ1-2; D gene ambiguous. CDR1 and CDR2 from the germline V gene are SEHNR and FQNEAQ (reference sequence). The CDR3 loop spans 14 amino acids. Deletions cut 6 bases from V and 0 bases from J, with 11 bases between. CDR3: CASSYFGPNYGYTF. Here the CDR3 DNA reads TGTGCCAGCAGTTACTTCGGTCCTAACTATGGCTACACCTTC.

The CDR3 nucleotides read TGCAGCGTTGGTTCGGCGGGGGAAGGCTATGGCTACACCTTC. It encodes CSVGSAGEGYGYTF. This chain connects TRBV29-1 to TRBJ1-2; D is possibly TRBD1 (5 bases). V was pared by 4 bases and J by 4 bases, with 16 bases between. The CDR3 loop spans 14 amino acids. Germline-derived CDR1 and CDR2 are SQVTM and ANQGSEA.

The chain employs TRBV5-8 and TRBJ2-7, with D maybe TRBD1 (6 bases). With 2 bases removed from V and 5 bases from J, the gap between germline ends came to 14 bases. From germline, CDR1 is SGHTS and CDR2 YDEGEE. The CDR3 loop spans 14 amino acids. This CDR3 reads CASSFTGNIDEQYF. The CDR3 DNA reads TGTGCCAGCAGCTTCACAGGGAATATAGACGAGCAGTACTTC.

This clone was seen a single time. The chain has TRBV18 and TRBJ2-3, with unresolved D. CDR1 is KGHSH, CDR2 LQKENI, per germline. V lost 6 bases, J lost 4 bases, and 14 bases lay in between. This CDR3 is 14 amino acids long. CDR3 coding DNA: TGTGCCAGCTCCGTAGTGGTTGATGCAGATACGCAGTATTTT. Translation gives CASSVVVDADTQYF.

The chain is built from TRBV19 and TRBJ1-4; D gene unclear. The germline V gene has CDR1 LNHDA and CDR2 SQIVND (reference sequence). V shed 3 bases and J shed 8 bases, with 28 bases lying between them. This CDR3 region has 19 residues. CDR3: CASSISVGAPTVSVEKLFF. Written as DNA, the CDR3 is TGTGCCAGTAGTATCAGCGTGGGAGCCCCTACCGTGAGCGTGGAAAAACTGTTTTTT.

This chain uses TRBV11-3 with TRBJ1-2, with D unresolved. The CDR3 runs 12 residues. V was shortened by 3 bases and J by 3 bases, with 5 bases between the two germline ends. From germline, CDR1 is SGHNT and CDR2 YENEEA. CDR3 in amino acids: CASSFRDYGYTF. CDR3 in DNA: TGTGCCAGCAGCTTCCGGGACTATGGCTACACCTTC.

The genes are TRBV4-1 and TRBJ2-1; D might be TRBD1 (5 bases). CDR1 and CDR2 (germline): MGHRA, YSYEKL. The CDR3 runs to 16 residues. The ends were cut back, 0 bases at V and 3 bases at J, with 12 bases in the middle. Here the CDR3 DNA reads TGCGCCAGCAGCCAAGATCTTAGGCAGGGCTACAATGAGCAGTTCTTC. Encoded protein: CASSQDLRQGYNEQFF.

J is TRBJ2-1 and V is TRBV4-2; D is undetermined. The CDR3 is 16 residues long. Trimming took off 0 bases at V and 0 bases at J, with 9 bases between the two ends. The germline V gene has CDR1 LGHNA and CDR2 YNFKEQ. The CDR3 protein is CASSQDPASSYNEQFF. As DNA, the CDR3 is TGTGCCAGCAGCCAAGATCCGGCTAGCTCCTACAATGAGCAGTTCTTC.

This sequence joins TRBV30 and TRBJ1-2; weak D call: TRBD1 (6 bases). The CDR3 consists of 15 residues. Germline-derived CDR1 and CDR2 are GTSNPN and SVGIG (reference sequence). Trimming shortened V by 4 bases and J by 4 bases, and 19 bases separated the two germline ends. The CDR3: CAWTLDSRSLYGYTF. The DNA of the CDR3 is TGTGCCTGGACTCTGGACAGCAGATCCCTCTATGGCTACACCTTC. Filled out from reference TRBV30 and TRBJ1-2, the complete variable domain reads SQTIHQWPATLVQPVGSPLSLECTVEGTSNPNLYWYRQAAGRGLQLLFYSVGIGQISSEVPQNLSASRPQDRQFILSSKKLLLSDSGFYLCAWTLDSRSLYGYTFGSGTRLTVV.

The chain recombines TRBV5-8 with TRBJ2-1; D gene uncertain. This CDR3 contains 13 residues. V gave up 1 base and J gave up 8 bases, with 10 bases separating them. The V gene's germline CDR1 is SGHTS and CDR2 YDEGEE. This chain's CDR3 is CASSLWSVDEQFF. CDR3 nucleotides: TGTGCCAGCAGCTTGTGGAGCGTCGATGAGCAGTTCTTC. Looking up the rest from reference TRBV5-8 and TRBJ2-1 gives the full variable domain: EAGVTQSPTHLIKTRGQQATLRCSPISGHTSVYWYQQALGLGLQFLLWYDEGEERNRGNFPPRFSGRQFPNYSSELNVNALELEDSALYLCASSLWSVDEQFFGPGTRLTVL.